The 16 T cell receptor beta chains in this list originate from one sample, sequenced in a study of cytomegalovirus exposure and HLA in healthy donors. TCRdb's table, derived via immunoSEQ multiplex PCR, lists solely in-frame clones and lacks some. In the table there are under 400,000 clones, 70% to 90% of which are singletons. What was sequenced was PBMCs. The receptors stem from a woman aged 18-30 years in good health and CMV-seronegative.

The chain combines TRBV29-1 with TRBJ1-2; the match to TRBD1 covers 7 bases. This CDR3 spans 13 amino acids. Germline CDR1 SQVTM, CDR2 ANQGSEA. V lost 7 bases, J lost 3 bases, and 8 bases stayed unmatched. The CDR3 loop reads CSAAQGPYYGYTF. The CDR3 nucleotides read TGCAGCGCTGCACAGGGGCCCTACTATGGCTACACCTTC.

This clone was observed once. The chain carries TRBV18 and TRBJ1-3; D remains unclear. Germline V gives CDR1 KGHSH, CDR2 LQKENI. V lost 2 bases and J lost 4, with 12 bases in between. CDR3 length equals 15 residues. The CDR3 sequence: CASSPFPGSGNTIYF. In DNA form, the CDR3 reads TGTGCCAGCTCACCATTCCCAGGTTCGGGAAACACCATATATTTT.

CDR3 residues: CASSLTTNLGGELFF. The CDR3 region has the DNA TGTGCCAGCAGCTTGACGACAAATTTGGGCGGGGAGCTGTTTTTT. The chain couples TRBV5-6 to TRBJ2-2, with D unresolved. The germline V gene has CDR1 SGHDT and CDR2 YYEEEE. The CDR3 consists of 15 residues. The V gene lost 1 base and the J gene lost 7 bases, with 14 bases spanning the gap.

J is TRBJ1-5 and V is TRBV15; 7 bases are a match to TRBD1. The CDR3 consists of 17 residues. The junction had 10 bases not matched to a gene; V was cut back by 0 bases and J by 5 bases. The germline CDR1 and CDR2 sequences are LNHNV and YYDKDF (reference sequence). CDR3 nucleotides: TGTGCCACCAGCAGAGATCGGAGTCGGGACAGAGATCAGCCCCAGCATTTT. It codes for CATSRDRSRDRDQPQHF.

The chain combines TRBV5-6 with TRBJ2-3; unclear D gene. The CDR3 spans 15 residues. Germline CDR1 reads SGHDT; CDR2 reads YYEEEE. With 1 base removed from V and 0 bases from J, the gap between germline ends came to 9 bases. CDR3 bases: TGTGCCAGCAGCTTGCCGGCGGAAAGCACAGATACGCAGTATTTT. Encoded protein: CASSLPAESTDTQYF.

A single count supports this clone. The chain is built from TRBV28 and TRBJ2-7; a possible D gene is TRBD2 (5 bases). V was clipped by 6 bases and J by 2 bases, with 11 bases between them. The CDR3 length is 13 residues. CDR1 and CDR2 (germline): MDHEN, SYDVKM. CDR3 loop: CASRLTGAYEQYF. The CDR3, as DNA: TGTGCCAGCAGATTGACCGGGGCCTACGAGCAGTACTTC.

The chain carries TRBV27 and TRBJ1-1; TRBD1 is a possible D gene (5 bases). This CDR3 contains 18 residues. Trimming left V 2 bases short and J 0 bases short, with 19 bases between. CDR1 is MNHEY, CDR2 SMNVEV, per germline (reference sequence). CDR3 region: CASSLSTESAGMNTEAFF. In DNA, the CDR3 is TGTGCCAGCAGTTTAAGCACCGAGTCGGCAGGGATGAACACTGAAGCTTTCTTT.

The rearrangement uses TRBV5-1 and TRBJ2-7, with D tentatively TRBD2 (5 bases). The germline V gene encodes CDR1 SGHRS and CDR2 YFSETQ. This CDR3 region has 14 residues. V was trimmed by 4 bases and J by 1 base, leaving 12 bases between them. The CDR3 region has the DNA TGCGCCAGCAGCCCGTCGGGGAGATCCTACGAGCAGTACTTC. Amino acid sequence: CASSPSGRSYEQYF.

The chain uses TRBV6-1 and TRBJ1-5, with D possibly being TRBD1 (5 bases). Trimming removed 1 base from V and 5 bases from J, with 12 bases in between. Per the germline V gene, CDR1 is MNHNS and CDR2 is SASEGT. This CDR3 region has 15 residues. The CDR3 DNA is TGTGCCAGCAGTGAAGGTCAGGGAAGGTATCAGCCCCAGCATTTT. Protein sequence: CASSEGQGRYQPQHF.

The chain uses TRBV11-2 and TRBJ1-5, with TRBD1 identical over 7 bases. J gave up 4 bases and V 4 bases, and 7 bases lay outside the gene matches. The germline CDR1 and CDR2 sequences are SGHAT and FQNNGV. The CDR3 runs to 15 residues. CDR3 sequence: CASSSGQLSNQPQHF. The CDR3, as DNA: TGTGCCAGCAGCTCGGGACAGTTATCGAATCAGCCCCAGCATTTT.

The chain combines TRBV28 with TRBJ2-7, with D possibly being TRBD2 (7 bases). Trimming took off 2 bases at V and 3 bases at J, with 14 bases between the two ends. This CDR3 has 15 residues. The germline gives CDR1 MDHEN, CDR2 SYDVKM. The CDR3 DNA sequence: TGTGCCAGCAGTTTAGGAGGGGGGGCCATCTACGAGCAGTACTTC. Encoded protein: CASSLGGGAIYEQYF.

V and J are TRBV9 and TRBJ2-2, with 8 bases matching TRBD1. The CDR3 runs 15 residues. The V gene's germline CDR1 is SGDLS and CDR2 YYNGEE. Trimming removed 4 bases from V and 7 bases from J; junction bases left unmatched: 9. The CDR3 DNA reads as TGTGCCAGCAGCCCCCAAGACAGGGGTGGCGGGGAGCTGTTTTTT. It translates to CASSPQDRGGGELFF.

The V and J genes are TRBV4-1 and TRBJ1-1; 9 bases fit TRBD1. Germline V gene data show CDR1 as MGHRA and CDR2 as YSYEKL. This CDR3 has 14 residues. J lost 4 bases, V lost 6 bases, and 6 bases had no gene match. CDR3 nucleotides: TGCGCCAGCAGAGTAGGACAGGGGATCACTGAAGCTTTCTTT. Encoded protein: CASRVGQGITEAFF.

V is TRBV11-2 and J is TRBJ1-1; D possibly corresponds to TRBD1 (5 bases). Trimming removed 1 base at V and 11 bases at J, with 11 bases between. There are 12 residues in the CDR3. Germline-derived CDR1 and CDR2 are SGHAT and FQNNGV. As DNA, the CDR3 is TGTGCCAGCAGCTTAGTCGGGGGATTGGCTTTCTTT. Amino acid sequence: CASSLVGGLAFF. The entire variable domain, with the rest obtained from reference TRBV11-2 and TRBJ1-1, is as follows: EAGVAQSPRYKIIEKRQSVAFWCNPISGHATLYWYQQILGQGPKLLIQFQNNGVVDDSQLPKDRFSAERLKGVDSTLKIQPAKLEDSAVYLCASSLVGGLAFFGQGTRLTVV.

The chain recombines TRBV4-1 with TRBJ2-2; D is unresolved. The CDR3 is 13 residues long. Germline values: CDR1 MGHRA, CDR2 YSYEKL. The ends were cut back, 2 bases at V and 2 bases at J, with 3 bases in the middle. The DNA of the CDR3 is TGCGCCAGCAGCCAAACAAACACCGGGGAGCTGTTTTTT. It specifies CASSQTNTGELFF.

V gene TRBV6-6 combines with J gene TRBJ2-1; 9 bases match TRBD2. The V and J ends lost 2 bases and 7 bases, in that order; junction bases with no gene match: 9. Germline CDR1 MNHNY, CDR2 SVGAGI (reference sequence). CDR3 size: 16 residues. Here the CDR3 reads CASSYGRGGGANEQFF. The CDR3 nucleotides are TGTGCCAGCAGTTACGGTCGTGGCGGGGGGGCGAATGAGCAGTTCTTC.